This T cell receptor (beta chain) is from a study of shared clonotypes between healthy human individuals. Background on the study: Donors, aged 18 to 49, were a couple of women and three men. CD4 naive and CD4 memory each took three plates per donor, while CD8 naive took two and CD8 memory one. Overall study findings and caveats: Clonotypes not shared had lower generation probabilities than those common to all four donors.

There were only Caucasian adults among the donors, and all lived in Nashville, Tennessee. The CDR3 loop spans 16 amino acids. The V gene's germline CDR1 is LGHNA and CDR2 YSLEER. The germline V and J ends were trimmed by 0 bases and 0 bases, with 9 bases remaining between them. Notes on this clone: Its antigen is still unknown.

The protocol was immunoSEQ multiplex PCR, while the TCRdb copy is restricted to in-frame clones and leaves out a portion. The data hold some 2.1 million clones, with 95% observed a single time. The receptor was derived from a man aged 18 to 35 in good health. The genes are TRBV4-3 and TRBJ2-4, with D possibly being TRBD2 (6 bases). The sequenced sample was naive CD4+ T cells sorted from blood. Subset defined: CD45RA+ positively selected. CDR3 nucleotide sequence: TGCGCCAGCAGCCAAGACATGGGGGGAGCCAAAAACATTCAGTACTTC. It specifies CASSQDMGGAKNIQYF.